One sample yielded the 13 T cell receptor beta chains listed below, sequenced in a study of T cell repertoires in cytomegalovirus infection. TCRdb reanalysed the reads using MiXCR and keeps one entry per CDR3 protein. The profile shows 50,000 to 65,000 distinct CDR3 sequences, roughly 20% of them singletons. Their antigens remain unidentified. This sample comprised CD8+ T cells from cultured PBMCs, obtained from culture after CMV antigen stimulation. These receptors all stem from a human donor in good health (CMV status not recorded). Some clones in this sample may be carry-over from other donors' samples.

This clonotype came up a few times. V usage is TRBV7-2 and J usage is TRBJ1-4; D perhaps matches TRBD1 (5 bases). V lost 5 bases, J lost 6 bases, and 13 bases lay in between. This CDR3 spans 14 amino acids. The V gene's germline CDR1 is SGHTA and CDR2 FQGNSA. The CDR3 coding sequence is TGTGCCAGCAGCCGGGGGGTTTCCGATGAAAAACTGTTTTTT. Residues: CASSRGVSDEKLFF.

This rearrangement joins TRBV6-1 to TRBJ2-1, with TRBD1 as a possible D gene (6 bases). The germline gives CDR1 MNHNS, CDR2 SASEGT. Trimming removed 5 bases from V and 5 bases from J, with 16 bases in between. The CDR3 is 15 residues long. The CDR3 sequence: CASSSPGAENNEQFF. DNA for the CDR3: TGTGCCAGCAGTTCACCAGGGGCCGAAAACAATGAGCAGTTCTTC.

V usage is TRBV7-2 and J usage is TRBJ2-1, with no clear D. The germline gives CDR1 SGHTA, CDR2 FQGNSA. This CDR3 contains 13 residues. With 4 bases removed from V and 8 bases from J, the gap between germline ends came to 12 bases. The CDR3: CASSSSPGDEQFF. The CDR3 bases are TGTGCCAGCAGCTCCTCGCCGGGCGATGAGCAGTTCTTC.

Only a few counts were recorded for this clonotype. The CDR3 region is CASSLRLSGEQYF. CDR3 nucleotides: TGTGCCAGCAGCCTTCGCCTGTCGGGCGAGCAGTACTTC. The J gene is TRBJ2-7, the V gene TRBV7-6; D gene unclear. Germline V gives CDR1 SGHVS, CDR2 FNYEAQ. Between the trimmed V and J ends, which lost 5 bases and 6 bases, there was a span of 14 bases. The CDR3 totals 13 residues.

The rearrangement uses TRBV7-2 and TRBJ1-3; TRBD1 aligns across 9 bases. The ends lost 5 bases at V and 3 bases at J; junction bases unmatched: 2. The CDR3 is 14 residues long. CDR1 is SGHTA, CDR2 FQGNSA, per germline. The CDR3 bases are TGTGCCAGCAGCATGACAGGGGGTGGAAACACCATATATTTT. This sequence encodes CASSMTGGGNTIYF.

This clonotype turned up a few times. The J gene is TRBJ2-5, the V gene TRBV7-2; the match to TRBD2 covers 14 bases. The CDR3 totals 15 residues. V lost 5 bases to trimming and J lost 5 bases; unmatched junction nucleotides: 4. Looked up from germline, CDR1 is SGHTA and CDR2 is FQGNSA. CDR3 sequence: CASSLRTSGRETQYF. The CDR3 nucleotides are TGTGCCAGCAGCCTCCGGACTAGCGGGAGGGAGACCCAGTACTTC.

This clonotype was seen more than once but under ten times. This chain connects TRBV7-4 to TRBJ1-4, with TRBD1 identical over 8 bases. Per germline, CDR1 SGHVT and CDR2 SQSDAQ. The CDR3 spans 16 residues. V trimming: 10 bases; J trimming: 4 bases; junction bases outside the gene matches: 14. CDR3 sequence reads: CATKIAGGWNNEKLFF. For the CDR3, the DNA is TGTGCCACCAAGATCGCAGGGGGCTGGAATAATGAAAAACTGTTTTTT.

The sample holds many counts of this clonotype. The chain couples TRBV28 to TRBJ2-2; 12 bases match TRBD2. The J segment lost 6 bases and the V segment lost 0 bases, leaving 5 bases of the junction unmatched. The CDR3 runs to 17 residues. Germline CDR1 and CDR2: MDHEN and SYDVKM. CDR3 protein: CASSLWELAGGPGELFF. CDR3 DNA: TGTGCCAGCAGTTTATGGGAGCTAGCGGGAGGGCCCGGGGAGCTGTTTTTT. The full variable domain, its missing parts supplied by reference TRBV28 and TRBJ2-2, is DVKVTQSSRYLVKRTGEKVFLECVQDMDHENMFWYRQDPGLGLRLIYFSYDVKMKEKGDIPEGYSVSREKKERFSLILESASTNQTSMYLCASSLWELAGGPGELFFGEGSRLTVL.

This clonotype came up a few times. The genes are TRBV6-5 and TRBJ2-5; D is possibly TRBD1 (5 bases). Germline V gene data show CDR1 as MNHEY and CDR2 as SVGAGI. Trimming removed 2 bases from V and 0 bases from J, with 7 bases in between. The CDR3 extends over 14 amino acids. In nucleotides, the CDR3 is TGTGCCAGCAGTTACAAGGGGTACCAAGAGACCCAGTACTTC. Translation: CASSYKGYQETQYF.

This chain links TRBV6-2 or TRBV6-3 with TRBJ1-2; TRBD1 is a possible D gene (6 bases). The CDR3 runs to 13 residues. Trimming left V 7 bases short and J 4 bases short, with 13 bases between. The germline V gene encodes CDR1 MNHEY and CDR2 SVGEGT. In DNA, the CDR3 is TGTGCCAGCACCGAACAGGGTTCCTATGGCTACACCTTC. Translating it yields CASTEQGSYGYTF.

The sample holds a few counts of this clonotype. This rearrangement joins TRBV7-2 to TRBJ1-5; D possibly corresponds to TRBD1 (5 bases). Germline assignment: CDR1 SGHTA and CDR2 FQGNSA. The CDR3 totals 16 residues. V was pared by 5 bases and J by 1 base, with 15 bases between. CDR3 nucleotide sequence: TGTGCCAGCAGCCTTAATGCAGGGAGGAGCAATCAGCCCCAGCATTTT. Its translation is CASSLNAGRSNQPQHF.

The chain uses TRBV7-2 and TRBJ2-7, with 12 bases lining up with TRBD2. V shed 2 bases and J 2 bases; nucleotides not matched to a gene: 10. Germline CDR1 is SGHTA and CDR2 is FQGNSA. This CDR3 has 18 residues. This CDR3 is CASSLSSGRAYTAYEQYF. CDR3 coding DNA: TGTGCCAGCAGCTTATCTAGCGGGAGGGCCTATACCGCCTACGAGCAGTACTTC.

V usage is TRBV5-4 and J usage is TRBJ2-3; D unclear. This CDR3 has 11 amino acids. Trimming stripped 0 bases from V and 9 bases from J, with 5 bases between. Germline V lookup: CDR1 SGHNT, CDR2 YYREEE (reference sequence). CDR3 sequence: CASSLDATQYF. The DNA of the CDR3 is TGTGCCAGCAGCTTGGATGCGACGCAGTATTTT.